The 24 T cell receptor beta chains below come from one sample, sequenced in a study of blood T cell repertoires in COVID-19. Libraries were prepared by immunoSEQ multiplex PCR; TCRdb keeps only in-frame clonotypes and omits some of them. The sample comprises roughly 220,000 clones, roughly 80% of which are singletons, and approximately 1.2% rests with the top ten. The sequenced material came from PBMCs or T cells enriched from blood (not recorded which). These receptors were collected from a woman between 40 and 50 years old with acute COVID-19.

The genes are TRBV13 and TRBJ2-6, with D tentatively TRBD2 (6 bases). Germline CDR1 PRHDT, CDR2 FYEKMQ (reference sequence). The germline V and J ends were trimmed by 3 bases and 3 bases, with 12 bases remaining between them. This CDR3 spans 16 amino acids. The CDR3 DNA reads TGTGCCAGCAGCTTCGGGGGAGTATTTGGGGCCAACGTCCTGACTTTC. It is translated as CASSFGGVFGANVLTF.

This chain uses TRBV5-1 with TRBJ2-2; D perhaps matches TRBD1 (6 bases). This CDR3 has 16 residues. CDR1 SGHRS and CDR2 YFSETQ come from the germline V gene. The V gene lost 1 base and the J gene lost 0 bases, with 10 bases spanning the gap. The CDR3 sequence: CASSLWAGANTGELFF. The CDR3 coding sequence is TGCGCCAGCAGCTTGTGGGCAGGGGCGAACACCGGGGAGCTGTTTTTT.

V gene TRBV12-3 or TRBV12-4 combines with J gene TRBJ2-1; D is possibly TRBD1 (6 bases). Trimming removed 0 bases from V and 13 bases from J, with 10 bases in between. The CDR3 loop spans 12 amino acids. The CDR3 bases are TGTGCCAGCAGTTTAGCGCAAGGGGGACAGTTCTTC. It is translated as CASSLAQGGQFF.

The chain has TRBV29-1 and TRBJ1-5; 8 bases match TRBD1. CDR3 length equals 12 residues. The V and J ends lost 7 bases and 5 bases, in that order; junction bases with no gene match: 4. Germline V gives CDR1 SQVTM, CDR2 ANQGSEA. CDR3 nucleotide sequence: TGCAGCGCTACGACAGGGGATCAGCCCCAGCATTTT. It codes for CSATTGDQPQHF.

V is TRBV19 and J is TRBJ2-2; D is undetermined. Germline V gene data show CDR1 as LNHDA and CDR2 as SQIVND (reference sequence). V was pared by 3 bases and J by 7 bases, with 9 bases between. The CDR3 consists of 13 residues. CDR3 DNA: TGTGCCAGTAGTATCCTCGGTCTCGGGGAGCTGTTTTTT. Translating gives CASSILGLGELFF. The whole variable domain, remainder taken from reference TRBV19 and TRBJ2-2, is DGGITQSPKYLFRKEGQNVTLSCEQNLNHDAMYWYRQDPGQGLRLIYYSQIVNDFQKGDIAEGYSVSREKKESFPLTVTSAQKNPTAFYLCASSILGLGELFFGEGSRLTVL.

A single count supports this clone. The V gene is TRBV27, the J gene TRBJ2-2; 8 bases map to TRBD1. Trimming took 8 bases from V and 5 from J; bases not matched to a gene: 7. CDR1 is MNHEY, CDR2 SMNVEV, per germline (reference sequence). This CDR3 comprises 14 residues. CDR3 in amino acids: CASLTRTGTGELFF. In DNA form, the CDR3 reads TGTGCCAGCCTTACTAGGACAGGGACCGGGGAGCTGTTTTTT.

The V call is TRBV30, the J call TRBJ1-2; maybe TRBD1 (5 bases). V lost 0 bases, J lost 8 bases, and 10 bases lay in between. Germline V lookup: CDR1 GTSNPN, CDR2 SVGIG (reference sequence). The CDR3 contains 12 residues. CDR3 sequence: CAWSVGGGGYTF. DNA of the CDR3: TGTGCCTGGAGTGTGGGGGGTGGGGGCTACACCTTC.

V gene TRBV28 combines with J gene TRBJ2-2; tentatively, D is TRBD1 (5 bases). V lost 6 bases and J lost 5, with 13 bases in between. The V gene's germline CDR1 is MDHEN and CDR2 SYDVKM. The CDR3 is made up of 14 amino acids. The CDR3 nucleotides are TGTGCCAGCAGGCCTCAGGGTAGGACCGGGGAGCTGTTTTTT. Translated, it gives CASRPQGRTGELFF.

This clone was counted a few times. The chain's CDR3 is CATSTRARGDTQYF. DNA of the CDR3: TGTGCCACCAGCACCCGGGCCCGGGGAGATACGCAGTATTTT. V usage is TRBV15 and J usage is TRBJ2-3; a weak D match, TRBD2 (5 bases). Trimming left V 4 bases short and J 5 bases short, with 13 bases between. From germline, CDR1 is LNHNV and CDR2 YYDKDF (reference sequence). The CDR3 has 14 amino acids.

The chain combines TRBV10-3 with TRBJ1-6; D might be TRBD1 (6 bases). CDR1 and CDR2 (germline): ENHRY, SYGVKD. V dropped 6 bases and J dropped 5 bases, with 14 bases sitting between them. The CDR3 is 15 residues long. CDR3 in amino acids: CAIRIGTSDNSPLHF. DNA for the CDR3: TGTGCCATCAGGATAGGGACATCCGATAATTCACCCCTCCACTTT.

The chain employs TRBV29-1 and TRBJ1-1; D not certain. V lost 4 bases, J lost 0 bases, and 9 bases lay in between. This CDR3 is built from 13 residues. CDR1 is SQVTM and CDR2 is ANQGSEA in the germline V gene. The CDR3 DNA follows: TGCAGCGTTGGGGCAGGATTGAACACTGAAGCTTTCTTT. It encodes CSVGAGLNTEAFF.

The V call is TRBV10-2, the J call TRBJ2-5, with TRBD2 matching 11 bases. The ends lost 6 bases at V and 5 bases at J; junction bases unmatched: 2. The CDR3 length is 13 residues. CDR1 and CDR2 from the germline V gene are WSHSY and SAAADI. The CDR3 sequence is CASRTSGIETQYF. The CDR3 DNA reads TGCGCCAGCAGGACTAGCGGGATTGAGACCCAGTACTTC.

The rearrangement uses TRBV4-3 and TRBJ1-1; D ambiguous. Germline lookup yields CDR1 LGHNA and CDR2 YSLEER. Trimming stripped 2 bases from V and 11 bases from J, with 9 bases between. The CDR3 runs to 11 residues. The CDR3 protein is CASSQFGTAFF. CDR3 DNA: TGCGCCAGCAGCCAATTTGGCACGGCTTTCTTT.

With respect to this clone: A read error may account for a junction end that differs from germline. V usage is TRBV7-2 and J usage is TRBJ2-1; D is possibly TRBD1 (5 bases). The germline gives CDR1 SGHTA, CDR2 FQGNSA. This CDR3 contains 13 residues. The CDR3 coding sequence is TGTGCCAGCAGCTTAGCGCAGGGTTTGGGGCAGATCTTC. Translated, it gives CASSLAQGLGQIF.

The DNA of the CDR3 is TGCAGCGTTGAGGGGGCGAACATTCAGTACTTC. Encoded protein: CSVEGANIQYF. V gene TRBV29-1 combines with J gene TRBJ2-4, with a possible D match to TRBD1 (6 bases). In germline, CDR1 is SQVTM, CDR2 ANQGSEA. The V end lost 3 bases, the J end lost 7 bases, and 7 bases lay between the germline ends. This CDR3 comprises 11 residues.

The chain combines TRBV19 with TRBJ2-1; 9 bases are a match to TRBD2. The germline gives CDR1 LNHDA, CDR2 SQIVND (reference sequence). V dropped 7 bases and J dropped 7; count of bases not matched to a gene: 17. The CDR3 consists of 17 residues. CDR3 sequence: CASTAPRGGGAGNEQFF. The DNA of the CDR3 is TGTGCCAGTACCGCGCCGAGAGGCGGGGGGGCCGGGAATGAGCAGTTCTTC.

The V and J genes are TRBV30 and TRBJ2-3, with 8 bases matching TRBD2. CDR1 and CDR2 (germline): GTSNPN, SVGIG (reference sequence). The CDR3 is 15 residues long. V lost 1 base and J lost 0; bases outside the gene matches: 3. The CDR3 spells CAWSALAASTDTQYF. The CDR3 nucleotides are TGTGCCTGGAGTGCACTAGCGGCTAGCACAGATACGCAGTATTTT.

This chain connects TRBV29-1 to TRBJ1-1; 9 bases are shared with TRBD1. The germline gives CDR1 SQVTM, CDR2 ANQGSEA. V lost 7 bases, J lost 6 bases, and 9 bases stayed unmatched. CDR3 size: 13 residues. CDR3 amino acids: CSGGTGLGSEAFF. CDR3 coding DNA: TGCAGCGGGGGGACAGGGTTAGGCTCTGAAGCTTTCTTT.

This chain connects TRBV5-1 to TRBJ2-1; D possibly corresponds to TRBD2 (6 bases). From germline, CDR1 is SGHRS and CDR2 YFSETQ. The CDR3 consists of 16 residues. V was clipped by 4 bases and J by 4 bases, with 18 bases between them. The CDR3 DNA is TGCGCCAGCAGCACCGACCGACTAGTTGAATACAATGAGCAGTTCTTC. It translates to CASSTDRLVEYNEQFF.

The rearrangement links TRBV6-5 to TRBJ2-2, with 9 bases aligning to TRBD1. The V segment lost 6 bases and the J segment 7 bases; nucleotides outside the gene matches: 6. There are 14 residues in the CDR3. Germline V gene sequence: CDR1 MNHEY, CDR2 SVGAGI. DNA for the CDR3: TGTGCCAGCAGCCGAGACAGGGGGAACGGGGAGCTGTTTTTT. This codes for CASSRDRGNGELFF.

The chain carries TRBV6-5 and TRBJ2-7, with a tentative D call TRBD2 (7 bases). Trimming took off 6 bases at V and 0 bases at J, with 12 bases between the two ends. The CDR3 has 14 amino acids. CDR1 is MNHEY and CDR2 is SVGAGI in the germline V gene. The CDR3 loop is CASRGGASSYEQYF. In nucleotides, the CDR3 is TGTGCCAGCAGGGGGGGGGCGAGCTCCTACGAGCAGTACTTC.

The genes are TRBV5-1 and TRBJ2-3, with a possible D match to TRBD2 (5 bases). Trimming cost V 5 bases and J 1 base, with 11 bases left between them. CDR1 and CDR2 from the germline V gene are SGHRS and YFSETQ. This CDR3 is 14 amino acids long. In nucleotides, the CDR3 is TGCGCCAGCAGTACGGGGAGCCGCACAGATACGCAGTATTTT. This sequence encodes CASSTGSRTDTQYF.

This clone appeared a few times. The chain joins TRBV28 to TRBJ1-3; 8 positions agree with TRBD1. The germline V gene encodes CDR1 MDHEN and CDR2 SYDVKM. After removal of 6 bases from V and 0 bases from J, the junction contained 10 bases not matched to a gene. The CDR3 spans 17 residues. CDR3 sequence: CASSLLFTGGSGNTIYF. The DNA of the CDR3 is TGTGCCAGCAGCCTACTCTTTACAGGGGGCTCTGGAAACACCATATATTTT.

This rearrangement joins TRBV4-2 to TRBJ2-3, with 7 nucleotides matching TRBD2. The CDR3 length is 15 residues. Trimming cost V 1 base and J 6 bases; bases outside gene matches: 7. CDR1 is LGHNA, CDR2 YNFKEQ, per germline. CDR3 bases: TGTGCCAGCAGCCAAGTAGCTGCGGGAGATGATACGCAGTATTTT. The encoded protein is CASSQVAAGDDTQYF.